What follows are 22 T cell receptor beta chains derived from one specimen sequenced in a study of cytomegalovirus exposure and HLA in healthy donors. This PCR relied on a set of 60 Vbeta primers and 13 Jbeta primers. Repertoires were generated with immunoSEQ multiplex PCR, while TCRdb's copy carries only in-frame clones and drops some. The sample table sets out 55,000 to 75,000 clones. The specimen was PBMCs. These TCRs come from a woman in her twenties or thirties in good health and CMV-seronegative.

The V call is TRBV18, the J call TRBJ2-7; TRBD2 is a possible D gene (6 bases). The V end was cut by 1 base, the J end by 12 bases, with 13 bases between. This CDR3 has 12 residues. The germline CDR1 and CDR2 sequences are KGHSH and LQKENI. The CDR3 region is CASSPQSGTLYF. CDR3 in DNA: TGTGCCAGCTCACCACAGTCCGGGACTCTGTACTTC.

V usage is TRBV5-4 and J usage is TRBJ2-5, with TRBD2 identical over 8 bases. Germline CDR1 reads SGHNT; CDR2 reads YYREEE (reference sequence). Trimming removed 4 bases from V and 6 bases from J; junction bases left unmatched: 8. The CDR3 runs 14 residues. The CDR3 DNA reads TGTGCCAGCAGCGCAAGCGGGGGCAGAAAGACCCAGTACTTC. Translation: CASSASGGRKTQYF.

V is TRBV18 and J is TRBJ1-1; a weak D match, TRBD1 (5 bases). Germline V gene sequence: CDR1 KGHSH, CDR2 LQKENI. The CDR3 sequence is 14 residues long. V was clipped by 3 bases and J by 0 bases, with 8 bases between them. CDR3 nucleotides: TGTGCCAGCTCACCGACAGTCATGAACACTGAAGCTTTCTTT. Translating it yields CASSPTVMNTEAFF. The full variable domain, rest sourced from reference TRBV18 and TRBJ1-1, is NAGVMQNPRHLVRRRGQEARLRCSPMKGHSHVYWYRQLPEEGLKFMVYLQKENIIDESGMPKERFSAEFPKEGPSILRIQQVVRGDSAAYFCASSPTVMNTEAFFGQGTRLTVV.

This chain joins TRBV7-2 and TRBJ2-1; TRBD2 agrees at 7 bases. J lost 6 bases, V lost 3 bases, and 2 bases had no gene match. CDR1 SGHTA and CDR2 FQGNSA come from the germline V gene. The CDR3 is 13 residues long. This chain's CDR3 is CASSFSSGNEQFF. CDR3 nucleotides: TGTGCCAGCAGCTTTTCTAGCGGCAATGAGCAGTTCTTC. Full variable domain (outside the CDR3, taken from reference TRBV7-2 and TRBJ2-1): GAGVSQSPSNKVTEKGKDVELRCDPISGHTALYWYRQSLGQGLEFLIYFQGNSAPDKSGLPSDRFSAERTGGSVSTLTIQRTQQEDSAVYLCASSFSSGNEQFFGPGTRLTVL.

The chain has TRBV30 and TRBJ2-4; TRBD1 aligns across 7 bases. In germline, CDR1 is GTSNPN, CDR2 SVGIG (reference sequence). Germline trimming cut 4 bases from V and 5 bases from J; bases unmatched to any gene: 8. The CDR3 sequence is 14 residues long. The DNA for the CDR3 is TGTGCCTGGATGAGCGACAGGGTCCAAAACATTCAGTACTTC. Translation: CAWMSDRVQNIQYF. The full variable domain, in which reference TRBV30 and TRBJ2-4 provide the parts outside the CDR3, is SQTIHQWPATLVQPVGSPLSLECTVEGTSNPNLYWYRQAAGRGLQLLFYSVGIGQISSEVPQNLSASRPQDRQFILSSKKLLLSDSGFYLCAWMSDRVQNIQYFGAGTRLSVL.

This chain uses TRBV28 with TRBJ2-1; 9 positions match TRBD2. Germline V gives CDR1 MDHEN, CDR2 SYDVKM. This CDR3 has 15 residues. V lost 3 bases and J lost 7; bases outside the gene matches: 7. The CDR3 sequence is CASSLYASGVNEQFF. For the CDR3, the DNA is TGTGCCAGCAGTTTGTATGCTAGCGGGGTTAATGAGCAGTTCTTC.

This chain joins TRBV10-3 and TRBJ1-5; 11 nucleotides agree with TRBD1. Germline CDR1 is ENHRY and CDR2 is SYGVKD. The CDR3 is 16 residues long. Germline trimming cut 4 bases from V and 7 bases from J; bases unmatched to any gene: 9. The CDR3 sequence is CAISAWGQGVAQPQHF. CDR3 DNA sequence: TGTGCCATCAGTGCCTGGGGACAGGGGGTTGCCCAGCCCCAGCATTTT.

The chain has TRBV18 and TRBJ1-2, with 7 bases identical to TRBD1. CDR3 size: 14 residues. CDR1 KGHSH and CDR2 LQKENI come from the germline V gene. The J segment lost 6 bases and the V segment lost 3 bases, leaving 7 bases of the junction unmatched. The CDR3: CASSPLTGINGYTF. The CDR3 bases are TGTGCCAGCTCACCTTTGACAGGGATAAATGGCTACACCTTC.

J is TRBJ1-6 and V is TRBV30, with TRBD1 matching over 7 bases. V shed 3 bases, J shed 5 bases, and the junction held 7 bases outside the gene matches. The CDR3 length is 15 residues. In germline, CDR1 is GTSNPN, CDR2 SVGIG (reference sequence). The CDR3 DNA reads TGTGCCTGGAGCTCCGTACAGGGGCATAATTCACCCCTCCACTTT. This gives the protein CAWSSVQGHNSPLHF.

Worth noting for this clone: One end of the junction varies from germline; a read error may be responsible. V usage is TRBV30 and J usage is TRBJ1-5, with 9 bases lining up with TRBD1. The CDR3 contains 17 residues. In germline, CDR1 is GTSNPN, CDR2 SVGIG (reference sequence). The CDR3 bases are TGTGCCTGGAGTGGGGATTACCGAGGGACAGGGAGGCAGCACCAGCATTTT. Translation: CAWSGDYRGTGRQHQHF.

This sequence joins TRBV9 and TRBJ1-3, with D perhaps TRBD1 (6 bases). The germline CDR1 and CDR2 sequences are SGDLS and YYNGEE. This CDR3 comprises 12 residues. The V gene lost 3 bases and the J gene lost 12 bases, with 13 bases spanning the gap. The CDR3 DNA reads as TGTGCCAGCAGCGGGGACAACACGTTCATATATTTT. The encoded protein is CASSGDNTFIYF.

The gene calls are TRBV18 and TRBJ1-6; D gene ambiguous. CDR3 size: 15 residues. V lost 3 bases, J lost 4 bases, and 10 bases lay in between. CDR1 and CDR2 (germline): KGHSH, LQKENI. The CDR3 protein is CASSPEDRYNSPLHF. The CDR3 coding sequence is TGTGCCAGCTCACCCGAGGATCGGTATAATTCACCCCTCCACTTT.

The chain combines TRBV25-1 with TRBJ1-1; D possibly corresponds to TRBD1 (5 bases). The CDR3 sequence is 13 residues long. V dropped 7 bases and J dropped 5 bases, with 14 bases sitting between them. CDR1 MGHDK and CDR2 SYGVNS come from the germline V gene. As DNA, the CDR3 is TGTGCCAGCACTCGAACGGGGGGGACTGAAGCTTTCTTT. Protein: CASTRTGGTEAFF. The whole variable domain, remainder taken from reference TRBV25-1 and TRBJ1-1, is EADIYQTPRYLVIGTGKKITLECSQTMGHDKMYWYQQDPGMELHLIHYSYGVNSTEKGDLSSESTVSRIRTEHFPLTLESARPSHTSQYLCASTRTGGTEAFFGQGTRLTVV.

The chain uses TRBV7-8 and TRBJ2-7; weak D call: TRBD1 (5 bases). Germline V gives CDR1 SGHVS, CDR2 FQNEAQ. The CDR3 contains 11 residues. V was pared by 6 bases and J by 4 bases, with 7 bases between. CDR3 protein: CASSDRYEQYF. The DNA of the CDR3 is TGTGCCAGCAGTGACAGATACGAGCAGTACTTC.

This rearrangement joins TRBV7-6 to TRBJ2-5; 7 bases match TRBD2. The CDR3 has 14 amino acids. V trimming: 2 bases; J trimming: 5 bases; junction bases outside the gene matches: 5. Germline CDR1 is SGHVS and CDR2 is FNYEAQ. The CDR3 region has the DNA TGTGCCAGCAGCTTATCGGGGGGAACGGAGACCCAGTACTTC. The encoded protein is CASSLSGGTETQYF.

V usage is TRBV29-1 and J usage is TRBJ1-5, with unresolved D. The CDR3 covers 15 residues. The V end lost 0 bases, the J end lost 3 bases, and 12 bases lay between the germline ends. Germline-derived CDR1 and CDR2 are SQVTM and ANQGSEA. CDR3 amino acids: CSVEDPRHPNQPQHF. The CDR3 DNA sequence: TGCAGCGTTGAAGATCCGCGACATCCCAATCAGCCCCAGCATTTT.

This chain joins TRBV2 and TRBJ1-2; 8 bases align to TRBD1. This CDR3 contains 14 residues. From germline, CDR1 is SNHLY and CDR2 FYNNEI. V gave up 5 bases and J gave up 4 bases; unmatched junction bases: 6. CDR3 nucleotides: TGTGCCAGCAGTTATGACAGGGGCGGCTATGGCTACACCTTC. Translated, it gives CASSYDRGGYGYTF.

CDR3: CASSLRVGAEAFF. In DNA, the CDR3 is TGTGCCAGCAGTTTAAGAGTGGGAGCTGAAGCTTTCTTT. The chain couples TRBV28 to TRBJ1-1; D is unclear. With 2 bases removed from V and 6 bases from J, the gap between germline ends came to 10 bases. The germline V gene has CDR1 MDHEN and CDR2 SYDVKM. This CDR3 spans 13 amino acids.

The V gene is TRBV28, the J gene TRBJ1-6; D uncertain. V lost 2 bases, J lost 7 bases, and 9 bases lay in between. There are 14 residues in the CDR3. Per the germline V gene, CDR1 is MDHEN and CDR2 is SYDVKM. CDR3 amino acids: CASSLPGNNSPLHF. As DNA, the CDR3 is TGTGCCAGCAGTTTACCGGGGAACAATTCACCCCTCCACTTT.

The chain recombines TRBV29-1 with TRBJ2-1; 8 positions match TRBD2. This CDR3 is built from 14 residues. Looked up from germline, CDR1 is SQVTM and CDR2 is ANQGSEA. V trimming: 4 bases; J trimming: 4 bases; junction bases outside the gene matches: 6. CDR3 sequence reads: CSVGSSGVYNEQFF. The CDR3 nucleotides read TGCAGCGTTGGGAGTAGCGGGGTTTACAATGAGCAGTTCTTC.

With regard to this clone: Other DNA sequences in this specimen translate into the identical CDR3. V and J are TRBV7-3 and TRBJ2-7; TRBD2 agrees at 9 bases. CDR1 is SGHTA and CDR2 is FQGTGA in the germline V gene. Trimming took 6 bases from V and 2 from J; bases not matched to a gene: 5. CDR3 size: 14 residues. CDR3 loop: CASSPTSGAYEQYF. The DNA of the CDR3 is TGTGCCAGCAGTCCGACTAGCGGTGCCTACGAGCAGTACTTC.

This chain joins TRBV4-3 and TRBJ2-5; 8 positions match TRBD2. V trimming: 4 bases; J trimming: 2 bases; junction bases outside the gene matches: 3. CDR3 length: 14 residues. Germline V gene sequence: CDR1 LGHNA, CDR2 YSLEER. The DNA for the CDR3 is TGCGCCAGCAGCCCCGGGGGGGGACAAGAGACCCAGTACTTC. Translation gives CASSPGGGQETQYF.